Listed here are 19 T cell receptor beta chains from one sample, sequenced in a study of tumor-infiltrating lymphocytes in primary liver carcinoma. With a constant-region primer, TCR beta cDNA was made from approximately 500 ng of total RNA. Employing slightly modified ARM-PCR, three nested multiplex PCR rounds were run, and these gave rise to the TCR beta libraries. Rounds one and two of PCR, each of 10 cycles, were primed with TRBV1-TRBV30 forward primers and a C-beta reverse primer. MiXCR, run by TCRdb on the multiplex PCR reads, gives a single entry per CDR3 protein. This sample yields just over 30,000 distinct CDR3 sequences, of which about 71% are seen a single time; 25% to 35% belongs to the top ten. For each extraction, RNA and DNA were obtained together from approximately 20-30 mg of unsorted bulk tissue. The sample comprised liver tumor tissue from sampling region 3. Subset defined: tumor region T3, left-lateral pole. The source is a woman aged 25 to 39 with primary liver carcinoma and hepatitis B virus infection.

In this sample, this clonotype turned up once. The conserved closing phenylalanine or tryptophan is absent in this CDR3, likely reflecting a read error. The DNA is omitted, as the CDR3 cannot be located on it reliably, and the CDR3 follows TCRdb's listing. This chain's CDR3 is CVSSPEMNRDTSKWYY. The genes are TRBV4-1 and TRBJ2-4; the table's D call TRBD1 went unverified against the DNA. The CDR3 numbers 16 amino acids, ends counted. Germline values: CDR1 MGHRA, CDR2 YSYEKL.

Note on this clonotype: At one end the junction does not follow the germline gene, possibly because of a read error. The chain combines TRBV5-5 with TRBJ1-6; no firm D call. Germline V gives CDR1 SGHKS, CDR2 YYEKEE (reference sequence). There are 14 residues in the CDR3. In nucleotides, the CDR3 is TGTGCCAACAGATTGGACGTCAGTAATTCAACCCTCCACTTT. Protein product: CANRLDVSNSTLHF.

The chain links TRBV6-1 to TRBJ2-7; possibly TRBD2 for D (6 bases). Trimming took 0 bases from V and 6 from J, leaving 18 bases between them. CDR1 MNHNS and CDR2 SASEGT come from the germline V gene. The CDR3 spans 16 residues. CDR3 amino acids: CASSEAWTGVGREQYF. CDR3 nucleotides: TGTGCCAGCAGTGAAGCTTGGACGGGAGTAGGCCGCGAGCAGTACTTC.

This clonotype was observed a few times. The chain links TRBV20-1 to TRBJ2-1, with D hard to call. The CDR3 is 14 residues long. The V end lost 4 bases, the J end lost 0 bases, and 10 bases lay between the germline ends. CDR1 is DFQATT and CDR2 is SNEGSKA in the germline V gene (reference sequence). The CDR3 is CSAISGFSYNEQFF. As DNA, the CDR3 is TGCAGTGCTATTTCCGGGTTCTCCTACAATGAGCAGTTCTTC.

Concerning this clonotype itself: A single base separates this from a much larger clone, so it may be a read error. The CDR3 does not end in the conserved phenylalanine or tryptophan, so this is likely a read error. The gene calls are TRBV7-9 and TRBJ2-1; D is undetermined. The CDR3 has 15 residues. The germline CDR1 and CDR2 sequences are SEHNR and FQNEAQ (reference sequence). Trimming shortened V by 4 bases and J by 8 bases, and 18 bases separated the two germline ends. The CDR3 DNA reads TGTGCCAGCAGCTACCGTGGGGTAGTGGCACATGAGCAGTTCCTC. Its protein product is CASSYRGVVAHEQFL.

Worth noting for this clonotype: A read error may account for a junction end that differs from germline. This sequence joins TRBV4-1 and TRBJ2-7; D is perhaps TRBD1 (6 bases). The CDR3 covers 14 residues. The germline V gene encodes CDR1 MGHRA and CDR2 YSYEKL. Here the CDR3 DNA reads TGCGCCAGCTGCCAACAGGGTTCAGTGAACGAGCAGTACTTC. Translated, it gives CASCQQGSVNEQYF.

Details on this clonotype: An end of the junction does not agree with germline; a read error may underlie this. The CDR3 region is CAISEPISGNTIYF. The CDR3, as DNA: TGTGCCATCAGTGAGCCAATTTCTGGAAACACTATATATTTT. The chain is built from TRBV10-3 and TRBJ1-3; D remains ambiguous. The CDR3 extends over 14 amino acids. The germline CDR1 and CDR2 sequences are ENHRY and SYGVKD.

As for this clonotype: The germline gene is not matched at one end of the junction; a read error may be the cause. The chain combines TRBV11-3 with TRBJ2-2; 10 bases match TRBD2. CDR1 SGHNT and CDR2 YENEEA come from the germline V gene. The CDR3 is 17 amino acids. The CDR3 region has the DNA TGTGCCAGCAACCCAAACCCGATTCTAGCGGGAGTTGGGGAGCTGGTTTTT. This encodes CASNPNPILAGVGELVF.

Ten or more counts support this clonotype. J is TRBJ2-2 and V is TRBV7-8; unclear D gene. V lost 1 base, J lost 7 bases, and 4 bases lay in between. The CDR3 extends over 12 amino acids. CDR1 is SGHVS and CDR2 is FQNEAQ in the germline V gene. The CDR3 loop is CASSLEVGELFF. CDR3 DNA sequence: TGTGCCAGCAGCTTAGAGGTCGGGGAGCTGTTTTTT.

The table lists this clonotype with a few counts. The chain employs TRBV7-9 and TRBJ2-4; D is tentatively TRBD1 or TRBD2 (6 bases each). Germline CDR1 SEHNR, CDR2 FQNEAQ (reference sequence). V shed 2 bases and J shed 0 bases, with 14 bases lying between them. There are 17 residues in the CDR3. The CDR3 bases are TGTGCCAGCAGCTTATGGGCCGGGGGCCGAGCCAAAAACATTCAGTACTTC. Protein product: CASSLWAGGRAKNIQYF.

The V gene is TRBV12-3 or TRBV12-4, the J gene TRBJ1-5; D call uncertain. V was pared by 10 bases and J by 5 bases, with 24 bases between. The CDR3 is made up of 16 amino acids. CDR3 sequence: CAISRLDMGIDQPQHF. The CDR3, as DNA: TGTGCCATCAGCCGATTAGATATGGGGATCGATCAGCCCCAGCATTTT.

Comments on this clonotype: A junction boundary mismatches the germline segment, possibly from a read error. The V and J genes are TRBV28 and TRBJ2-1; 8 nucleotides line up with TRBD2. This CDR3 region has 15 residues. CDR1 is MDHEN and CDR2 is SYDVKM in the germline V gene. The CDR3 DNA reads TGTGCCAGCAGGGGCCCGGGAGGGTCATACAATGATCAGTTCTTC. Protein sequence: CASRGPGGSYNDQFF. Full variable domain (remainder filled in from reference TRBV28 and TRBJ2-1): DVKVTQSSRYLVKRTGEKVFLECVQDMDHENMFWYRQDPGLGLRLIYFSYDVKMKEKGDIPEGYSVSREKKERFSLILESASTNQTSMYLCASRGPGGSYNDQFFGPGTRLTVL.

This clonotype was picked up one time. No conserved phenylalanine or tryptophan is present at the end of the CDR3, so a read error is the likely explanation. This chain links TRBV4-3 with TRBJ2-1; TRBD1 might be the D (6 bases). CDR3 length equals 15 residues. CDR1 and CDR2 from the germline V gene are LGHNA and YSLEER. DNA for the CDR3: TGCTCCAGCAGCCAAGATGGGGGCCGCTACAATGAGCAGTTCTTA. It codes for CSSSQDGGRYNEQFL.

This clonotype has ten or more counts. In this CDR3 the conserved last residue, phenylalanine or tryptophan, is missing, so a read error is likely. No DNA is shown, since the ends of the CDR3 on it are uncertain; the CDR3 is the one TCRdb lists. The rearrangement uses TRBV11-2 and TRBJ2-2; the D call TRBD2 from the table was never checked on the DNA. The V gene's germline CDR1 is SGHAT and CDR2 FQNNGV. The CDR3 has 15 amino acids, counting both end residues. CDR3 in amino acids: CASSPPQGPTGELFY.

Concerning this clonotype: A clone one base away is much larger, so this may be a read error. The rearrangement uses TRBV28 and TRBJ2-7; 8 bases fit TRBD1. From germline, CDR1 is MDHEN and CDR2 SYDVKM. The CDR3 totals 14 residues. In nucleotides, the CDR3 is TGTGCCAGCACGGTGCAGGGGGCGGGGTACGAGCAGTGCTTC. Protein: CASTVQGAGYEQCF.

With respect to this clonotype: The junction does not match germline at one end; this may be a read error. CDR3: CARSQNVAGARDEQFF. Here the CDR3 DNA reads TGCGCCAGGAGCCAAAACGTGGCGGGAGCTAGAGATGAGCAGTTCTTC. This chain joins TRBV4-3 and TRBJ2-1; TRBD2 agrees at 7 bases. CDR3 length equals 16 residues. Germline V CDR1 and CDR2: LGHNA, YSLEER.

This clonotype is termed medium-sized. V gene TRBV10-3 combines with J gene TRBJ2-1, with D possibly matching TRBD1 (6 bases). Germline V gene sequence: CDR1 ENHRY, CDR2 SYGVKD. The CDR3 is 17 residues long. V gave up 0 bases and J gave up 3 bases, with 15 bases separating them. CDR3 coding DNA: TGTGCCATCAGTGAGTCCCAAGCGGCCAGGGGCTACAATGAGCAGTTCTTC. Its translation is CAISESQAARGYNEQFF.

With regard to this clonotype: This may come from a read error, since a much larger clone is one base off. The chain employs TRBV29-1 and TRBJ1-3; a weak D match, TRBD1 (6 bases). This CDR3 contains 12 residues. From germline, CDR1 is SQVTM and CDR2 ANQGSEA. The CDR3 here is CGSRTAGNTIYF. In DNA form, the CDR3 reads TGCGGCTCTAGGACAGCTGGAAACACCATATATTTT.

A remark on this clonotype: One end of the junction fails to match germline, which may point to a read error. In nucleotides, the CDR3 is TGTGTCAGCAGCCAAGGGAGCGGGGCATGGACCCAGTACTTC. Translation: CVSSQGSGAWTQYF. The rearrangement joins TRBV14 to TRBJ2-5, with TRBD2 matching 7 bases. The CDR3 contains 14 residues. The V gene's germline CDR1 is SGHDN and CDR2 FVKESK.